A selection of T cell receptor beta chains follows, all from one sample in a study of T-cell memory formation after mild COVID-19. TCRdb recomputed calls from the 5' RACE reads with MiXCR, one row per CDR3 protein. This sample carries a few hundred thousand distinct CDR3 sequences, roughly 21% of them seen once, and the ten largest clones take under 15%. Sample: PBMCs or a T cell subset sorted from them (not recorded which). These receptors were taken from an adult woman who had mild COVID-19 (a few samples of this study predate the infection). Cell type and time point are not known. Each CDR3 is given with its conserved first and last residue. D genes are given only for firm matches. A row's size may be missing; if present it is once, few, many or a size class.

v_call	clone_size	j_call	d_call	cdr3_nt	cdr3_aa
TRBV27	NA	TRBJ2-7	NA	TGTGCCAGCAGTCGGAAGGGGGGCTACGAGCAGTACTTC	CASSRKGGYEQYF
TRBV7-8	few	TRBJ1-2	NA	TGTGCCAGCAGCCGAGAACAGGATGCCTATGGCTACACCTTC	CASSREQDAYGYTF
TRBV12-3/TRBV12-4	many	TRBJ2-3	NA	TGTGCCAGCAGTTGGGGCGGGGGCACAGATACGCAGTATTTT	CASSWGGGTDTQYF
TRBV12-3/TRBV12-4	NA	TRBJ2-7	NA	TGTGCCAGCAGTCCCCAGGGGTTACCCTACGAGCAGTACTTC	CASSPQGLPYEQYF
TRBV7-2	NA	TRBJ2-1	TRBD2	TGTGCAAGCAGCTTAGGACCGGGACTAGCGGGAGATGAGCAGTTCTTC	CASSLGPGLAGDEQFF
TRBV20-1	few	TRBJ1-5	NA	TGCAGTGCTCCTGCGGGGTACGGGAGCAATCAGCCCCAGCATTTT	CSAPAGYGSNQPQHF
TRBV12-3/TRBV12-4	NA	TRBJ1-2	NA	TGTGCCAGCAGTTTGAGCAGCTATGGCTACACCTTC	CASSLSSYGYTF
TRBV4-1	few	TRBJ1-2	NA	TGCGCCAGCAGCCAAGTAGACGGGGGACACCTGGGGTATGGCTACACCTTC	CASSQVDGGHLGYGYTF
TRBV20-1	few	TRBJ1-5	TRBD1	TGCAGTGCTAGTCCCAGGGACAGGCGGGGACAGCCCCAGCATTTT	CSASPRDRRGQPQHF
TRBV5-1	NA	TRBJ2-6	TRBD1	TGCGCCAGCAGCAGGACAGGCGTCTCTGGGGCCAACGTCCTGACTTTC	CASSRTGVSGANVLTF
TRBV5-5	NA	TRBJ2-5	NA	TGTGCCAGCAGCGGAGGAGACAAAGAGACCCAGTACTTC	CASSGGDKETQYF
TRBV4-3	few	TRBJ1-1	NA	TGCGCCAGCAGCCGCGAGTCGGCCAACACTGAAGCTTTCTTT	CASSRESANTEAFF
TRBV6-1	few	TRBJ1-5	NA	TGTGCCAGCACCCCGGGGTCCGGATCGAATCAGCCCCAGCATTTT	CASTPGSGSNQPQHF
TRBV7-6	few	TRBJ2-3	TRBD2	TGTGCCAGCAGCCCGAGGACTAGCGGGGGGGCAGTAGATACGCAGTATTTT	CASSPRTSGGAVDTQYF
TRBV29-1	few	TRBJ2-3	NA	TGCAGCGCCGGAACGCAGGGCTTGGTGGATACGCAGTATTTT	CSAGTQGLVDTQYF
TRBV18	NA	TRBJ2-7	NA	TGTGCCAGCTCCCTCATCGAGGGACCCGGGGAGCAGTACTTC	CASSLIEGPGEQYF
TRBV20-1	few	TRBJ2-5	TRBD2	TGCAGTGCTAGAGATTTTCGACTAGCGGGAGAGTGGACCCAGTACTTC	CSARDFRLAGEWTQYF
TRBV7-9	few	TRBJ1-2	NA	TGTGCCAGCAGCTCCCAGGGTGACTACACCTTC	CASSSQGDYTF
TRBV5-1	NA	TRBJ1-1	TRBD1	TGCGCCAGCAGCTCCGGGGACAGGGGCGTTACTGAAGCTTTCTTT	CASSSGDRGVTEAFF
TRBV9	NA	TRBJ2-7	NA	TGTGCCAGCAGCCTCAATTGGGGGGGACAGGCCGAGCAGTACTTC	CASSLNWGGQAEQYF
TRBV7-3	few	TRBJ1-2	NA	TGTGCCAGCAGCCCCTCCGGTGAGGACCCTTATGGCTACACCTTC	CASSPSGEDPYGYTF
TRBV4-2	few	TRBJ2-7	TRBD1	TGTGCCAGCAGCTCGACAGGGGGTAGTTTCTACGAGCAGTACTTC	CASSSTGGSFYEQYF
TRBV2	NA	TRBJ2-7	TRBD1	TGTGCCAGCAGGGGGACAGCATCCTACGAGCAGTACTTC	CASRGTASYEQYF
TRBV5-1	NA	TRBJ2-1	TRBD2	TGCGCCAGCAGCGATACAGCGGGGGGGAATGAGCAGTTCTTC	CASSDTAGGNEQFF
TRBV27	few	TRBJ2-1	TRBD2	TGTGCCAGCAGTTTAAGGCTAGCGGGAGTGGGTTCCTACAATGAGCAGTTCTTC	CASSLRLAGVGSYNEQFF
TRBV18	NA	TRBJ1-1	TRBD1	TGTGCCAGCTCACCTCGGGACAGGGGGTCTGAAGCTTTCTTT	CASSPRDRGSEAFF
TRBV20-1	NA	TRBJ2-7	NA	TGCAGTGCTAGCGCACGCGGGGCCTACGAGCAGTACTTC	CSASARGAYEQYF
TRBV9	NA	TRBJ1-3	NA	TGTGCCAGCAGCGTAGCTGGGCGGGGCAGCTCTGGAAACACCATATATTTT	CASSVAGRGSSGNTIYF
TRBV6-5	NA	TRBJ1-1	TRBD1	TGTGCCAGCAGGGCAAGGGGGCCAAAGAACACTGAAGCTTTCTTT	CASRARGPKNTEAFF
TRBV12-3/TRBV12-4	NA	TRBJ2-3	NA	TGTGCCAGCAGTTTAGGACTAGTTATGACAGATACGCAGTATTTT	CASSLGLVMTDTQYF
TRBV20-1	few	TRBJ2-5	NA	TGCAGTGCTAGAGATGCTGGCGGGGCGTTCCAAGAGACCCAGTACTTC	CSARDAGGAFQETQYF
TRBV15	NA	TRBJ2-7	NA	TGTGCCACCAGCAGAGATCGGTTGGGGTCCTACGAGCAGTACTTC	CATSRDRLGSYEQYF
TRBV28	NA	TRBJ1-6	TRBD1	TGTGCCAGCAGTAGCGGGACAGGGGGCCACTACTATAATTCACCCCTCCACTTT	CASSSGTGGHYYNSPLHF
TRBV7-6	many	TRBJ2-7	TRBD1	TGTGCCAGCAGCTTAGAGGGACAGCCAGCCTACGAGCAGTACTTC	CASSLEGQPAYEQYF
TRBV6-2/TRBV6-3	NA	TRBJ1-2	TRBD1	TGTGCCAGCAGTTACCCGACAGGGGGTAAAAGTGTGGATGTCACCTTC	CASSYPTGGKSVDVTF
TRBV10-3	NA	TRBJ1-2	NA	TGTGCCATCAGTGAGACAGGCAACTATGGCTACACCTTC	CAISETGNYGYTF
TRBV18	few	TRBJ1-1	TRBD1	TGTGCCAGCTCACAGACAGGGGGGTTCACTGAAGCTTTCTTT	CASSQTGGFTEAFF
TRBV29-1	NA	TRBJ1-2	NA	TGCAGCGTTGAGGGGGACCCCGAGACAGCCGGATATGGCTACACCTTC	CSVEGDPETAGYGYTF
TRBV29-1	few	TRBJ2-1	TRBD1	TGCAGCGTCTGGACAGGTGCCTACAATGAGCAGTTCTTC	CSVWTGAYNEQFF
TRBV9	NA	TRBJ1-2	TRBD1	TGTGCCAGCAGCGTCGCGGTTGGGACAGGGGTTCACTATGGCTACACCTTC	CASSVAVGTGVHYGYTF
TRBV7-3	few	TRBJ2-1	TRBD1	TGTGCCAGCAGCCCAGACAGGGGGGCTTACAATGAGCAGTTCTTC	CASSPDRGAYNEQFF
TRBV12-3/TRBV12-4	NA	TRBJ2-2	NA	TGTGCCAGCAGTTTATATCCCCAAGGCACCGGGGAGCTGTTTTTT	CASSLYPQGTGELFF
TRBV10-3	NA	TRBJ1-2	NA	TGTGCCATCAGTGTTGATCTAGGAGGCTACACCTTC	CAISVDLGGYTF
TRBV24-1	few	TRBJ2-1	NA	TGTGCCACCAGTGATTTAAGTGCGGGACTCTACAATGAGCAGTTCTTC	CATSDLSAGLYNEQFF
TRBV20-1	few	TRBJ1-2	TRBD1	TGCAGTGCTAGGTTCCAACAGGGGGCCGCTGGCTACACCTTC	CSARFQQGAAGYTF